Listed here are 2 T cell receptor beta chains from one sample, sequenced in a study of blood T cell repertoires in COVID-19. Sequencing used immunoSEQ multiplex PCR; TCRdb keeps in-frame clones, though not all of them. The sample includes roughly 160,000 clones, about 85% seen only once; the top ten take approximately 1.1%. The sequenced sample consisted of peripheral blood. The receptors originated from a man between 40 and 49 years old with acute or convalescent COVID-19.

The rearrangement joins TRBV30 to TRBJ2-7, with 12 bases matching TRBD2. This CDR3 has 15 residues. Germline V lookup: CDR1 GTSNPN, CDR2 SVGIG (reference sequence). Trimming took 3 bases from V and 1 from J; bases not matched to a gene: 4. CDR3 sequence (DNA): TGTGCCTGGAGGACTAGCGGGGGATCTTCCTACGAGCAGTACTTC. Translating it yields CAWRTSGGSSYEQYF.

CDR3 residues: CASSLDSWGELFF. DNA of the CDR3: TGTGCCAGCAGCTTAGACTCGTGGGGGGAGCTGTTTTTT. This sequence joins TRBV7-2 and TRBJ2-2; D is undetermined. The CDR3 sequence is 13 residues long. Trimming left V 1 base short and J 8 bases short, with 8 bases between. CDR1 is SGHTA and CDR2 is FQGNSA in the germline V gene.